This TCR beta chain was documented in a study of cytomegalovirus exposure and HLA in healthy donors. This clone showed up just once. Its antigen remains unknown. Study-level results: Fewer N-insertions (relative to the 666-donor mean) were reportedly seen in an Asian-associated ancestry cluster in a later analysis. The classifier reportedly diagnosed cytomegalovirus status with high sensitivity and specificity. TRBV6-2, TRBV6-3 and other indistinguishable V segments were excluded.

This CDR3 is built from 15 residues. V was clipped by 5 bases and J by 5 bases, with 17 bases between them. Germline lookup yields CDR1 SEHNR and CDR2 FQNEAQ (reference sequence). PCR used 60 Vbeta primers and 13 Jbeta primers. The repertoire was sequenced with immunoSEQ multiplex PCR; TCRdb's copy has only in-frame clones and lacks some. The data show over 110,000 clones, with 70% to 85% seen just once and approximately 2.3% held by the top ten. Sequencing was carried out using PBMCs. The chain has TRBV7-9 and TRBJ2-3; no clear D. The receptor was derived from a male donor in good health and CMV-seronegative. Here the CDR3 DNA reads TGTGCCAGCAGCCCCGACTTCCTATCACGAGATACGCAGTATTTT. Its protein is CASSPDFLSRDTQYF.